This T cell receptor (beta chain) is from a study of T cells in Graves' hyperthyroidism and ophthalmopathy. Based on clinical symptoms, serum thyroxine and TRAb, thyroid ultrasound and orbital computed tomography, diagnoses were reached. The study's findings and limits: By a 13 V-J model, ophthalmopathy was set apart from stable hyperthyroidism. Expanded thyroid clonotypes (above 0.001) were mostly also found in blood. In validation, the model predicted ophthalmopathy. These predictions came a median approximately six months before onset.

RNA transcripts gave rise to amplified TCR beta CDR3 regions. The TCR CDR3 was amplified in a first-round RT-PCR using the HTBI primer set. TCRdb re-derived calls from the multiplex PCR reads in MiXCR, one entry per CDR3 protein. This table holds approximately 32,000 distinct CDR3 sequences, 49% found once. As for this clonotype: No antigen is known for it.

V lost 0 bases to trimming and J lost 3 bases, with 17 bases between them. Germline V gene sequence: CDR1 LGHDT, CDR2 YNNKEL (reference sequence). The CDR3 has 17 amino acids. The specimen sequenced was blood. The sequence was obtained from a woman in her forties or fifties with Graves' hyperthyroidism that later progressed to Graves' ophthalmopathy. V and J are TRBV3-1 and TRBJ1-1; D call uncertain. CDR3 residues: CASSQERAFGEDTEAFF. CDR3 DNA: TGTGCCAGCAGCCAAGAGCGCGCCTTTGGCGAGGACACTGAAGCTTTCTTT.